This TCR beta chain came from a study of Graves' ophthalmopathy and Graves' hyperthyroidism. On the study more broadly: No progression to ophthalmopathy over 18 months defined stable hyperthyroidism. General study points: At roughly 67% sensitivity and approximately 72% specificity, the model predicted progression of the ophthalmopathy.

No donor had other autoimmune disease, uncontrolled infection, pregnancy or lactation. For repertoire sequencing, the TCR beta CDR3 regions were amplified from RNA transcripts. Scientists carried out first-round RT-PCR using HTBI primers and then a second-round multiplex PCR. One entry per CDR3 protein, called by TCRdb with MiXCR from the multiplex PCR reads. The sample has approximately 1.2 million distinct CDR3 sequences; less than 45% are singletons. V shed 2 bases and J 4 bases; nucleotides not matched to a gene: 7. Germline-derived CDR1 and CDR2 are SGHTA and FQGNSA. The CDR3 length is 15 residues. As for this clonotype: The target antigen is unknown. This could be a read error, since a much larger clone is one nucleotide away.

This TCR was recovered from an adult man with Graves' hyperthyroidism. The sample consisted of peripheral blood or thyroid tissue (not recorded which). This sequence joins TRBV7-2 and TRBJ2-5, with 7 bases matching TRBD2. In nucleotides, the CDR3 is TGTGCCAGCAGCTTATGGGCAGGGAGGGGAGAGACCCAGTACTTC. Translated, it gives CASSLWAGRGETQYF.